This TCR beta chain came from a study of OX40 agonist ivuxolimab in advanced cancers. About the research overall: The study treated patients with ivuxolimab, an agonistic anti-OX40 (CD134) antibody. Averaging around 60 years in age, with a range of about 23 to 85, the cohort was about 85% male. Patients with hepatocellular carcinoma, melanoma, renal cell or head and neck cancer made up the dose-escalation patients.

Sequencing was performed with immunoSEQ multiplex PCR; in TCRdb, only in-frame clones are kept and a portion is missing. The sample yields tens of thousands of clones, approximately 80% seen once. V lost 4 bases and J lost 0, with 10 bases in between. The CDR3 is 14 residues long. CDR1 SGDLS and CDR2 YYNGEE come from the germline V gene. This clonotype was obtained from an adult with an advanced solid tumor such as melanoma, head and neck, liver or kidney cancer. The sample here was CD4+ or CD8+ T cells sorted from blood, taken in a trial of the OX40 agonist ivuxolimab. This chain uses TRBV9 with TRBJ1-2; D gene uncertain. The DNA for the CDR3 is TGTGCCAGCAGCTTAGCTACCGCTAACTATGGCTACACCTTC. It is translated as CASSLATANYGYTF.